The source of this T cell receptor (beta chain) is a study of spatial heterogeneity in lung cancer (dated by TCRdb to about 2019). About the study as a whole: Beta-chain transcripts were consistently detected in greater numbers than alpha-chain transcripts, which likely reflected higher beta-chain transcript abundance. In the raw uncorrected reads, each unique combination of TCR and UMI appeared more than ten times on average. Nonsynonymous mutation counts, determined by whole-exome sequencing of tumor tissue, were related to TCR repertoire features. TCR transcript counts in tumor regions correlated strongly with a T cell transcriptional module score from matched bulk RNA-seq. At surgery, both alpha and beta chains were TCR-sequenced in 220 tumor regions, 63 to 65 matched nontumor lung samples and just over 55 PBMC samples. In non-small cell lung cancer, the study made a quantitative comparison of TCR alpha and beta repertoires among multiple tumor regions, matched nontumor lung and blood.

Libraries were made using 5' RACE. The reads were generated on a NextSeq 500. The TCR library protocol attached a unique molecular identifier to each TCR cDNA molecule to allow correction of PCR and sequencing errors. The source study handled its data this way. TCR identification, UMI-based error correction and CDR3 extraction were all carried out with Decombinator tools. Expanded TCRs were defined as those above a frequency of 2 per 1,000, corresponding to the top 1% of the tumor frequency distribution. Expanded tumor TCRs statistically deemed absent (corrected P<0.05) from at least one tumor region were classed as regional, and all other expanded tumor TCRs were classed as ubiquitous. Rényi diversity was computed with the R vegan package after subsampling each repertoire 100 times to 5,000 TCRs. CDR3 similarity networks were constructed using string-kernel similarity of amino acid triplets, with links drawn between CDR3s whose pairwise similarity was above 0.82. TCRdb itself trimmed the public reads at Q25 with fastp, ran MiXCR and retained productive beta chains. CDR3 protein sequences are deduplicated, and each keeps its most common genes and DNA. V and J calls and clone size were set by TCRdb, not the authors. The sample profile shows around 2,600 distinct CDR3 sequences; approximately 5.1% of them were found once. The biggest ten clones account for roughly 18% of the sample.

This clonotype is identified as medium-sized (0.01 to 0.1%). It has no known antigen specificity. No clone much larger than this one lies a single base away; base qualities are absent. The library was built for alpha chains, so this beta chain is an off-target read and its size means little. The time point label on this specimen signifies: sample taken at primary tumor resection. Donors were around 69 patients with early-stage, untreated non-small cell lung cancer from the lung TRACERx cohort. Without any cell sorting, TCR sequencing was performed on whole RNA extracted either from tumor and nontumor lung tissue or from cryopreserved PBMC samples. Only patients with enough RNA available from two or more tumor regions were chosen for TCR sequencing. A lung pathologist reviewed the tumor and adjacent nontumor lung specimens before the specimens were selected. Overall study results and their limits: The tumor nonsynonymous mutation count correlated with the number of expanded alpha and beta TCRs within the tumor. TCR-seq coverage of tumor T cells was estimated to be only roughly 7.5% for alpha chains and more than 11% for beta chains. The count of ubiquitous expanded TCRs correlated with the count of ubiquitous nonsynonymous mutations, and the count of regional expanded TCRs correlated with the count of regional nonsynonymous mutations. Additional single-cell paired TCR alpha and beta sequencing was considered necessary to confirm, at a functional level, the hypothesis that regional TCRs recognize regional mutations.

For this chain, trimming is 1 base at the V end and 0 bases at the J end, and the number of junction bases without a gene match is 4. The CDR3 spans 17 residues, from the cysteine through the phenylalanine. Kept here is only the CDR3 DNA, which spans 51 bases and is read in frame from base 1. The origin of this receptor is a male donor with early-stage non-small cell lung cancer. The chain joins TRBV12-3 or TRBV12-4 to TRBJ2-4; TRBD2 lines up with 9 middle nucleotides. Sequenced material: lung tumor tissue, taken at surgery. The CDR3 protein sequence reads: CASSLGTSEEAKNIQYF. The DNA is TGTGCCAGCAGTTTAGGGACTAGCGAGGAAGCCAAAAACATTCAGTACTTC.